The rows below give T cell receptor beta chains drawn from one sample of a study of cytomegalovirus exposure and HLA in healthy donors. This table comes from immunoSEQ multiplex PCR, and its TCRdb copy is limited to in-frame clones, with some not included. The specimen's table records about 39,000 clones. Sequencing used PBMCs. The receptors originated from a male donor in good health and CMV-seronegative. CDR3s leave out the opening cysteine and the closing phenylalanine or tryptophan. Each record gives: CDR3 protein, J gene, V gene, CDR3 length.

ASSQEESPIQPQH	TRBJ1-5	TRBV4-1	13
ASSYSAEVNTEAF	TRBJ1-1	TRBV6-5	13
ASSPRTGGSYEQY	TRBJ2-7	TRBV9	13
ASSPQHRGENYEQY	TRBJ2-7	TRBV19	14
ASSWGRANQPQH	TRBJ1-5	TRBV27	12
ASSPGTGRNTEAF	TRBJ1-1	TRBV7-8	13
ASSEPEGTYEQY	TRBJ2-7	TRBV6-1	12
ASSLTARREKLF	TRBJ1-4	TRBV5-1	12
ATSRPIGLADTDTQY	TRBJ2-3	TRBV15	15
ASKYGREETQY	TRBJ2-5	TRBV2	11
ASSFIRGGSPSYEQY	TRBJ2-7	TRBV11-2	15
ASSLGTQY	TRBJ2-5	TRBV7-9	8
ASRGGPDYEQY	TRBJ2-7	TRBV21-1	11
ASSLGQGTTNEKLF	TRBJ1-4	TRBV28	14
ASSKLGQSGSQPQH	TRBJ1-5	TRBV19	14
ASSLAAGPDTGELF	TRBJ2-2	TRBV5-1	14
ASSVTVSGNTIY	TRBJ1-3	TRBV2	12
ASRVRDRVFGANVLT	TRBJ2-6	TRBV2	15
ASSWGQKETQY	TRBJ2-5	TRBV4-1	11
ASSSPTGGFPEAF	TRBJ1-1	TRBV5-6	13
ASRSQESGNTIY	TRBJ1-3	TRBV5-1	12
ANRYSGGGPSGGNTGELF	TRBJ2-2	TRBV5-1	18
ASSVGHGGSYEQY	TRBJ2-7	TRBV9	13
ASSPGTTNYGYT	TRBJ1-2	TRBV5-1	12
ASSPRAGGLETQY	TRBJ2-5	TRBV11-1	13
ASSGGLRPTIY	TRBJ1-3	TRBV5-4	11
ASSSLGGSGANVLT	TRBJ2-6	TRBV6-5	14
ASSPSVKGGTYSYEQY	TRBJ2-7	TRBV18	16
ASSLVQTQGTEAF	TRBJ1-1	TRBV5-1	13
ASSSRQGGTDTQY	TRBJ2-3	TRBV5-1	13
ASSPTETNYGYT	TRBJ1-2	TRBV4-1	12
ASSYSRHYNEQF	TRBJ2-1	TRBV6-5	12
ASSLSLKQALH	TRBJ1-6	TRBV28	11